Listed here are 3 T cell receptor beta chains from one sample, sequenced in a study of spatial heterogeneity in lung cancer. Whole-study findings and limits: Within tumors, counts of expanded alpha and beta TCRs tracked tumor mutation counts.

Time point in this sample: sample taken at primary tumor resection. TCRdb fed the 5' RACE reads into MiXCR, producing one record per CDR3 protein. The repertoire has thousands of distinct CDR3 sequences, roughly 3% of them found once; the top ten carry 16%. These TCRs' antigens remain unknown. Material: lung tumor tissue, obtained at surgery. The receptors stem from a male donor with early-stage non-small cell lung cancer.

By proportion, this clonotype is medium-sized (0.01 to 0.1%). CDR3 in DNA: TGTGCCAGCAGCGGGTCTCTCCAGCCCCAGCATTTT. The encoded protein is CASSGSLQPQHF. The chain combines TRBV2 with TRBJ1-5; D gene ambiguous. The germline V gene encodes CDR1 SNHLY and CDR2 FYNNEI. This CDR3 region has 12 residues. V was trimmed by 6 bases and J by 7 bases, leaving 10 bases between them.

At least ten counts were recorded for this clonotype. The chain has TRBV9 and TRBJ2-3; tentative D call: TRBD2 (5 bases). CDR1 is SGDLS and CDR2 is YYNGEE in the germline V gene. Trimming removed 3 bases from V and 0 bases from J, with 17 bases in between. This CDR3 contains 17 residues. As DNA, the CDR3 is TGTGCCAGCAGCGCGATCAGGACTCCTACTAGCACAGATACGCAGTATTTT. Its translation: CASSAIRTPTSTDTQYF.

By its share, this clonotype is medium-sized (0.01 to 0.1%). The chain links TRBV9 to TRBJ1-3; a possible D gene is TRBD1 (5 bases). Germline loops: CDR1 SGDLS, CDR2 YYNGEE. This CDR3 is 17 amino acids long. V lost 1 base and J 0 bases, leaving 14 bases between the germline ends. CDR3 residues: CASSVRGGISSGNTIYF. The CDR3 coding sequence is TGTGCCAGCAGCGTACGGGGCGGAATAAGCTCTGGAAACACCATATATTTT.